This TCR beta chain was sequenced during a study of beta chain features in type 1 diabetes. Findings of the study overall: In the patient group, naive, central memory and Treg TCRB repertoires seemed more alike than in the healthy donor group. The study found moderately but significantly shorter TCRB CDR3s in all four CD4+ subsets of Type 1 diabetes patients. More deletions and fewer insertions at VDJ junctions were found in patients with type 1 diabetes.

Details on this clone: Antigen unknown. The junction differs from germline at one of its ends, possibly a read error.

The germline V gene encodes CDR1 SEHNR and CDR2 FQNEAQ (reference sequence). The CDR3 is made up of 17 amino acids. Sorted CD4+ subsets: naive, central memory, regulatory, stem cell-like memory (CD45RO/CCR7/CD25/CD127/CD95/CD27 panel). Purity above 95% was achieved in all sorted populations. Of the isolated RNA, all was reverse transcribed, and so the sequenced material was expressed TCRB transcripts. Method: immunoSEQ multiplex PCR; TCRdb's copy keeps in-frame clones and lacks some. The table lists around 250,000 clones, approximately 15% of them singletons. The chain links TRBV7-9 to TRBJ1-2, with a tentative D call TRBD1 (6 bases). The source is a man aged 25 to 40 with type 1 diabetes. The specimen sequenced was naive CD4+ T cells from blood. CDR3 bases: TGTGCCAGCAGCTTAGGGGGGCGAGCTTCGATTGGCAACTCCGGATTCTTC. Translating gives CASSLGGRASIGNSGFF.